This TCR beta chain was observed in a study of T cells after yellow fever vaccination. The wider study: Some fractions had low cell numbers, and these were prepared with SMART-Seq v4 Ultra Low Input. Findings of the study overall: Boosting was followed by the reappearance of most primary-vaccination clones (about 97% CD4, about 89% CD8).

On this clonotype: No antigen is known for it. This may be a read error: a much more frequent sequence differs by one nucleotide.

The CDR3 contains 14 residues. V was pared by 3 bases and J by 1 base, with 9 bases between. Germline assignment: CDR1 SGHRS and CDR2 YFSETQ. The 5'RACE template-switching step produced TCR cDNA and added a universal primer site and UMIs. One entry per CDR3 protein, called by TCRdb with MiXCR from the 5' RACE reads. The sample includes about 69,000 distinct CDR3 sequences, roughly 6% of them seen just once. The TCR originated in a man in his late teens or twenties who received the YFV17D yellow fever vaccine. This specimen consisted of CD4+ T cells sorted from PBMCs, obtained less than 18 days after the first yellow fever vaccination. J is TRBJ2-3 and V is TRBV5-1; D uncertain. This CDR3 reads CASSSQDRTDTQYF. DNA for the CDR3: TGCGCCAGCAGCTCCCAGGACCGCACAGATACGCAGTATTTT.